The 16 T cell receptor beta chains presented below share a single source sample, sequenced in a study of T cells in Graves' hyperthyroidism and ophthalmopathy (dated by TCRdb to about 2019). The library was obtained by multiplex PCR. Sequencing used an Illumina HiSeq 2000. Amplification of TCR beta CDR3 regions was carried out from RNA transcripts. A first-round RT-PCR of the TCR CDR3 used the HTBI primer set with the Qiagen OneStep RT-PCR kit. In-frame beta chains were kept once TCRdb had trimmed the public reads at Q25 with fastp and called clones with MiXCR. Each CDR3 protein appears once, grouped with its most common genes and DNA. For this sample there are approximately 220,000 distinct CDR3 sequences; roughly 18% appear just once. 35% to 50% of the sample is taken by the ten largest. The sequenced sample consisted of blood. The receptors were sampled from a middle-aged man with Graves' hyperthyroidism.

This clonotype was counted only a few times. The chain has TRBV9 and TRBJ2-3, with D uncertain. The CDR3 contains 13 residues. Trimming shortened V by 6 bases and J by 3 bases, and 11 bases separated the two germline ends. Germline V gene data show CDR1 as SGDLS and CDR2 as YYNGEE. CDR3 residues: CASTRASTDTQYF. The CDR3 bases are TGTGCCAGCACTAGAGCTAGTACAGATACGCAGTATTTT.

On this clonotype itself: Germline is not matched at one junction end, which may reflect a read error. The chain recombines TRBV9 with TRBJ2-2; tentatively, D is TRBD2 (7 bases). Germline assignment: CDR1 SGDLS and CDR2 YYNGEE. CDR3 length equals 15 residues. The CDR3: CASSEGGRWTGGLFF. In DNA, the CDR3 is TGTGCCAGCAGCGAGGGGGGGCGATGGACCGGGGGGCTGTTTTTT. The full variable domain, rest sourced from reference TRBV9 and TRBJ2-2, is DSGVTQTPKHLITATGQRVTLRCSPRSGDLSVYWYQQSLDQGLQFLIQYYNGEERAKGNILERFSAQQFPDLHSELNLSSLELGDSALYFCASSEGGRWTGGLFFGEGSRLTVL.

This clonotype was counted only a few times. The junction shows a germline mismatch at one end, possibly a read error. The chain recombines TRBV27 with TRBJ1-2, with a possible D match to TRBD1 (5 bases). This CDR3 contains 14 residues. Germline V CDR1 and CDR2: MNHEY, SMNVEV (reference sequence). The DNA for the CDR3 is TGTGCCCGCAGCCGCAACGGGGGAAGCTATGGCTACACCTTC. Translated: CARSRNGGSYGYTF.

This chain joins TRBV5-4 and TRBJ2-3; 9 positions match TRBD2. CDR3 length equals 16 residues. With 5 bases clipped from V and 4 bases from J, the junction kept 11 bases outside the gene matches. The germline gives CDR1 SGHNT, CDR2 YYREEE (reference sequence). The CDR3 nucleotides are TGTGCCAGCAGGCTCCGGCTAGCGGGGTACGCAGATACGCAGTATTTT. Its translation: CASRLRLAGYADTQYF.

A single count supports this clonotype. The chain recombines TRBV20-1 with TRBJ2-3; 7 nucleotides line up with TRBD2. This CDR3 region has 14 residues. Germline V gene sequence: CDR1 DFQATT, CDR2 SNEGSKA (reference sequence). J gave up 0 bases and V 3 bases, and 3 bases lay outside the gene matches. The CDR3 region is CSARDGGSTDTQYF. The CDR3 DNA follows: TGCAGTGCTAGGGACGGGGGGAGCACAGATACGCAGTATTTT.

V is TRBV20-1 and J is TRBJ2-7; 10 bases agree with TRBD1. The germline gives CDR1 DFQATT, CDR2 SNEGSKA (reference sequence). The CDR3 covers 13 residues. Trimming cost V 3 bases and J 4 bases; bases outside gene matches: 3. CDR3 sequence: CSARPGQGYEQYF. CDR3 coding DNA: TGCAGTGCTAGGCCGGGACAGGGGTACGAGCAGTACTTC.

This clonotype came up many times. V is TRBV20-1 and J is TRBJ1-1; D is possibly TRBD1 (6 bases). Germline V gives CDR1 DFQATT, CDR2 SNEGSKA (reference sequence). V gave up 6 bases and J gave up 10 bases, with 24 bases separating them. The CDR3 contains 14 residues. The CDR3 protein is CSAAPRTEDLGAFF. The CDR3 nucleotides are TGCAGTGCCGCCCCCAGGACAGAGGATCTTGGAGCTTTCTTT.

This clonotype has a count of ten or more. The chain employs TRBV28 and TRBJ2-7; 10 bases match TRBD1. In germline, CDR1 is MDHEN, CDR2 SYDVKM. The CDR3 has 17 residues. The junction had 16 bases not matched to a gene; V was cut back by 4 bases and J by 7 bases. Here the CDR3 DNA reads TGTGCCAGCAGTTCCCGTCCGGGACAGGGGCCATCGGGGGAGCAGTACTTC. The encoded protein is CASSSRPGQGPSGEQYF. Complete variable domain (other parts from reference TRBV28 and TRBJ2-7): DVKVTQSSRYLVKRTGEKVFLECVQDMDHENMFWYRQDPGLGLRLIYFSYDVKMKEKGDIPEGYSVSREKKERFSLILESASTNQTSMYLCASSSRPGQGPSGEQYFGPGTRLTVT.

The V call is TRBV19, the J call TRBJ1-3; D ambiguous. Germline CDR1 is LNHDA and CDR2 is SQIVND (reference sequence). The CDR3 spans 15 residues. V was pared by 7 bases and J by 1 base, with 14 bases between. The CDR3: CASNSGLWSGNTIYF. The CDR3 bases are TGTGCCAGTAACTCTGGCCTATGGTCTGGAAACACCATATATTTT.

This clonotype was counted many times. The chain is built from TRBV18 and TRBJ1-2, with D possibly TRBD1 on 6 matching bases. Trimming left V 5 bases short and J 4 bases short, with 17 bases between. Germline V gene lookup returns CDR1 KGHSH and CDR2 LQKENI. CDR3 size: 15 residues. CDR3 sequence: CASSNYGQGPYGYTF. DNA of the CDR3: TGTGCCAGCTCAAATTACGGGCAGGGGCCCTATGGCTACACCTTC.

The table lists this clonotype with many counts. The rearrangement links TRBV20-1 to TRBJ2-3; TRBD2 matches at 8 bases. Germline assignment: CDR1 DFQATT and CDR2 SNEGSKA (reference sequence). With 6 bases clipped from V and 1 base from J, the junction kept 3 bases outside the gene matches. CDR3 length equals 13 residues. CDR3 nucleotides: TGCAGTGCCGATAGCGGGGGCACAGATACGCAGTATTTT. It translates to CSADSGGTDTQYF.

Ten or more counts support this clonotype. The chain couples TRBV24-1 to TRBJ2-3; D may be TRBD1 (6 bases). Trimming took off 4 bases at V and 3 bases at J, with 16 bases between the two ends. CDR1 is KGHDR and CDR2 is SFDVKD in the germline V gene. This CDR3 has 16 amino acids. CDR3: CATSDYSGVPTDTQYF. CDR3 in DNA: TGTGCCACCAGTGACTACTCAGGGGTGCCTACAGATACGCAGTATTTT.

The V call is TRBV19, the J call TRBJ1-1, with 10 nucleotides matching TRBD1. J lost 1 base, V lost 7 bases, and 3 bases had no gene match. This CDR3 is built from 14 residues. Germline values: CDR1 LNHDA, CDR2 SQIVND (reference sequence). In DNA, the CDR3 is TGTGCCAGTACCTGGGACAGGGGGAACACTGAAGCTTTCTTT. Its protein product is CASTWDRGNTEAFF.

The chain has TRBV28 and TRBJ1-5, with D perhaps TRBD1 (5 bases). Trimming left V 6 bases short and J 7 bases short, with 16 bases between. This CDR3 region has 14 residues. Germline loops: CDR1 MDHEN, CDR2 SYDVKM. The DNA for the CDR3 is TGTGCCAGCAGCCAGGGAGCCTACGAACAGCCCCAGCATTTT. This gives the protein CASSQGAYEQPQHF.

At least ten counts were recorded for this clonotype. The chain carries TRBV12-3 or TRBV12-4 and TRBJ2-3; D may be TRBD1 or TRBD2 (5 bases each). This CDR3 has 14 amino acids. V lost 1 base and J 4 bases, leaving 9 bases between the germline ends. The CDR3: CASSLGGNADTQYF. CDR3 nucleotide sequence: TGTGCCAGCAGTTTAGGGGGGAATGCAGATACGCAGTATTTT.

The chain couples TRBV10-1 to TRBJ2-1, with 7 bases fitting TRBD2. The CDR3 contains 13 residues. The J segment lost 6 bases and the V segment lost 6 bases, leaving 5 bases of the junction unmatched. CDR1 is WNHNN, CDR2 SYGVQD, per germline (reference sequence). CDR3 coding DNA: TGCGCCAGCAGACGGGGGGTGGGCAATGAGCAGTTCTTC. Protein sequence: CASRRGVGNEQFF.